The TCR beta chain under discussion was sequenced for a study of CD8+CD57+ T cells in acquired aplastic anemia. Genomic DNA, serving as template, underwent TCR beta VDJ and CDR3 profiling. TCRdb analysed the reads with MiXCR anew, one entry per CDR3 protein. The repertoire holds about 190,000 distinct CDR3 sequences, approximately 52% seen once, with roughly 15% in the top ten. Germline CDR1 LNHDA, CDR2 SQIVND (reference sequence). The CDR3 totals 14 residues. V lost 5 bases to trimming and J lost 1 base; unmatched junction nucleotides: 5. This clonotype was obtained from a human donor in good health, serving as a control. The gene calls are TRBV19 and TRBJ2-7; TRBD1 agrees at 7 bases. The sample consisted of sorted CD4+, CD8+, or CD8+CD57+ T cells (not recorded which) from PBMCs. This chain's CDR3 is CASSDRAGSYEQYF. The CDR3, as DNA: TGTGCCAGTAGTGACAGGGCCGGATCCTACGAGCAGTACTTC.